The 28 T cell receptor beta chains reported below all come from one sample, sequenced in a study of blood T cell repertoires in COVID-19. Assay: immunoSEQ multiplex PCR; the TCRdb copy retains only in-frame clones and omits some. The sample lists around 170,000 clones, around 84% occurring once. What was sequenced was peripheral blood. Every receptor here comes from a man between 25 and 39 years old with active or convalescent COVID-19.

The chain links TRBV11-2 to TRBJ2-7; 9 nucleotides align to TRBD2. Germline CDR1 reads SGHAT; CDR2 reads FQNNGV. The CDR3 has 15 amino acids. V shed 5 bases and J 1 base; nucleotides not matched to a gene: 6. The CDR3 loop reads CASSPVAGASYEQYF. DNA for the CDR3: TGTGCCAGCAGCCCGGTAGCGGGAGCTTCCTACGAGCAGTACTTC.

In its sample, this clone was seen a few times. The chain couples TRBV6-5 to TRBJ2-7, with a weak D call TRBD2 (5 bases). CDR3 length: 14 amino acids. CDR1 and CDR2 from the germline V gene are MNHEY and SVGAGI. V lost 2 bases, J lost 1 base, and 9 bases lay in between. The CDR3 loop reads CASSYSGESYEQYF. In nucleotides, the CDR3 is TGTGCCAGCAGTTACAGCGGCGAATCCTACGAGCAGTACTTC.

The chain employs TRBV3-1 (or the pseudogene TRBV3-2) and TRBJ2-3, with 9 bases that match TRBD2. From germline, CDR1 is LGHDT and CDR2 YNNKEL (reference sequence). Trimming cost V 8 bases and J 3 bases; bases outside gene matches: 6. This CDR3 spans 14 amino acids. The CDR3 here is CASLPAGGTDTQYF. CDR3 bases: TGTGCCAGCCTTCCGGCGGGAGGGACAGATACGCAGTATTTT.

The CDR3 sequence: CASSLEGLAADTQYF. Here the CDR3 DNA reads TGTGCCAGCAGCTTAGAAGGACTAGCGGCAGATACGCAGTATTTT. V gene TRBV11-2 combines with J gene TRBJ2-3; 10 positions match TRBD2. V was pared by 0 bases and J by 4 bases, with 1 base of the junction left unmatched. The CDR3 runs 15 residues. The germline gives CDR1 SGHAT, CDR2 FQNNGV.

This chain links TRBV4-3 with TRBJ2-3; D is possibly TRBD1 (6 bases). Germline V gene data show CDR1 as LGHNA and CDR2 as YSLEER. Trimming took off 4 bases at V and 2 bases at J, with 19 bases between the two ends. The CDR3 covers 17 residues. This CDR3 is CASSRHEYGQTTDTQYF. CDR3 coding DNA: TGCGCCAGCAGCCGGCATGAATACGGACAGACCACAGATACGCAGTATTTT.

The J gene is TRBJ2-3, the V gene TRBV24-1, with 11 bases lining up with TRBD1. J gave up 5 bases and V 7 bases, and 7 bases lay outside the gene matches. In germline, CDR1 is KGHDR, CDR2 SFDVKD. This CDR3 is 15 amino acids long. The CDR3 DNA is TGTGCCACCAGGTCGGACAGGGGGCAGGGAGATACGCAGTATTTT. Protein sequence: CATRSDRGQGDTQYF.

The V and J genes are TRBV5-1 and TRBJ2-2; D not certain. The length of the CDR3 is 14 residues. CDR1 and CDR2 from the germline V gene are SGHRS and YFSETQ. V dropped 4 bases and J dropped 1 base, with 8 bases sitting between them. CDR3 DNA sequence: TGCGCCAGCAGCGGTAGCAGGAACACCGGGGAGCTGTTTTTT. Translated, it gives CASSGSRNTGELFF.

The rearrangement links TRBV19 to TRBJ2-1; TRBD2 matches at 12 bases. Per the germline V gene, CDR1 is LNHDA and CDR2 is SQIVND (reference sequence). Germline trimming cut 5 bases from V and 4 bases from J; bases unmatched to any gene: 24. The CDR3 covers 22 residues. Here the CDR3 DNA reads TGTGCCAGTAGTCCAGGGGCCGCGGGACTAGCGGGCTTCCAAGGCCCTTACAATGAGCAGTTCTTC. This codes for CASSPGAAGLAGFQGPYNEQFF.

This clone was seen more than once but under ten times. V usage is TRBV5-1 and J usage is TRBJ2-2; D possibly corresponds to TRBD1 (5 bases). Trimming pared 2 bases from V and 6 bases from J, leaving 14 bases between. CDR1 is SGHRS, CDR2 YFSETQ, per germline. The CDR3 runs 15 residues. CDR3 bases: TGCGCCAGCAGCTTTTGGCAGGGCGCATCCGGGGAGCTGTTTTTT. Translation: CASSFWQGASGELFF.

This clone was observed a handful of times. The CDR3 DNA reads as TGCGCCAGCAGTGAAGGGACAGCAAACACCGGGGAGCTGTTTTTT. Protein sequence: CASSEGTANTGELFF. The chain employs TRBV10-1 and TRBJ2-2; 7 bases are shared with TRBD1. This CDR3 is built from 15 residues. The junction had 3 bases not matched to a gene; V was cut back by 3 bases and J by 2 bases. Germline V gives CDR1 WNHNN, CDR2 SYGVQD (reference sequence).

The chain has TRBV6-6 and TRBJ1-5; 7 positions agree with TRBD1. V lost 6 bases, J lost 2 bases, and 7 bases stayed unmatched. CDR1 and CDR2 from the germline V gene are MNHNY and SVGAGI (reference sequence). This CDR3 is built from 15 residues. This CDR3 reads CASSSTGNGNQPQHF. The CDR3 DNA reads as TGTGCCAGCAGCTCGACAGGGAATGGCAATCAGCCCCAGCATTTT.

CDR3 nucleotides: TGCGCCAGCAGCTTGGACCCCGGGGACTATGGCTACACCTTC. As protein: CASSLDPGDYGYTF. The chain uses TRBV5-1 and TRBJ1-2; the D is unclear. V was clipped by 0 bases and J by 3 bases, with 9 bases between them. The CDR3 spans 14 residues. Germline CDR1 is SGHRS and CDR2 is YFSETQ.

The rearrangement uses TRBV6-1 and TRBJ1-5, with D perhaps matching TRBD1 (6 bases). The V and J ends lost 3 bases and 5 bases respectively, with 11 bases between them. The length of the CDR3 is 14 residues. Germline values: CDR1 MNHNS, CDR2 SASEGT. CDR3 sequence (DNA): TGTGCCAGCAGTGACCCGGGGGGCCATCAGCCCCAGCATTTT. Translated, it gives CASSDPGGHQPQHF.

V is TRBV5-1 and J is TRBJ2-2; 7 nucleotides line up with TRBD1. CDR1 is SGHRS, CDR2 YFSETQ, per germline. The junction had 6 bases not matched to a gene; V was cut back by 4 bases and J by 6 bases. There are 14 residues in the CDR3. The CDR3 sequence is CASSTRQGSGELFF. The DNA for the CDR3 is TGCGCCAGCAGCACCCGACAGGGTTCCGGGGAGCTGTTTTTT.

V usage is TRBV6-2 or TRBV6-3 and J usage is TRBJ2-1, with 11 bases aligning to TRBD2. With 5 bases clipped from V and 12 bases from J, the junction kept 15 bases outside the gene matches. The germline gives CDR1 MNHEY, CDR2 SVGEGT. The CDR3 has 16 residues. The CDR3 DNA is TGTGCCAGCAGTAGGGCGACTAGCGGGATGGTCCCTCGGCAGTTCTTC. Protein sequence: CASSRATSGMVPRQFF.

J is TRBJ2-2 and V is TRBV6-4; TRBD2 aligns across 8 bases. The ends lost 4 bases at V and 0 bases at J; junction bases unmatched: 1. CDR3 size: 15 residues. Germline values: CDR1 MRHNA, CDR2 SNTAGT. The CDR3 sequence is CASSAGGPNTGELFF. The DNA for the CDR3 is TGTGCCAGCAGTGCGGGAGGGCCGAACACCGGGGAGCTGTTTTTT.

The chain is built from TRBV6-5 and TRBJ1-1; D not certain. CDR1 and CDR2 (germline): MNHEY, SVGAGI. The ends were cut back, 4 bases at V and 2 bases at J, with 14 bases in the middle. The CDR3 totals 15 residues. The CDR3 nucleotides are TGTGCCAGCAGTTCCAAGGGAGCCTCCAACACTGAAGCTTTCTTT. It is translated as CASSSKGASNTEAFF.

This chain joins TRBV6-5 and TRBJ2-7; a possible D gene is TRBD1 (6 bases). The V end was cut by 1 base, the J end by 5 bases, with 15 bases between. Germline V gene data show CDR1 as MNHEY and CDR2 as SVGAGI. The CDR3 length is 15 residues. CDR3 amino acids: CASSYFSGHRDEQYF. Here the CDR3 DNA reads TGTGCCAGCAGTTACTTCTCGGGACATCGAGACGAGCAGTACTTC.

This CDR3 is CASSPRDTVNEKLFF. For the CDR3, the DNA is TGTGCCAGCTCACCACGAGACACAGTCAATGAAAAACTGTTTTTT. The chain has TRBV18 and TRBJ1-4, with unresolved D. The CDR3 is made up of 15 amino acids. Trimming left V 1 base short and J 5 bases short, with 11 bases between. Germline V gene lookup returns CDR1 KGHSH and CDR2 LQKENI. Full variable domain (rest looked up from reference TRBV18 and TRBJ1-4): NAGVMQNPRHLVRRRGQEARLRCSPMKGHSHVYWYRQLPEEGLKFMVYLQKENIIDESGMPKERFSAEFPKEGPSILRIQQVVRGDSAAYFCASSPRDTVNEKLFFGSGTQLSVL.

The rearrangement uses TRBV28 and TRBJ2-1; possibly TRBD1 for D (5 bases). CDR1 is MDHEN and CDR2 is SYDVKM in the germline V gene. The CDR3 has 13 residues. The V end lost 3 bases, the J end lost 4 bases, and 7 bases lay between the germline ends. The CDR3 coding sequence is TGTGCCAGCAGTTTCGACAGATACAATGAGCAGTTCTTC. This translates into CASSFDRYNEQFF.

The CDR3: CATSRGGSDPDGYTF. CDR3 DNA: TGTGCCACCAGCAGGGGGGGGTCCGACCCCGATGGCTACACCTTC. The chain has TRBV15 and TRBJ1-2, with a possible D match to TRBD1 (5 bases). Trimming removed 3 bases at V and 6 bases at J, with 17 bases between. This CDR3 has 15 amino acids. Germline values: CDR1 LNHNV, CDR2 YYDKDF (reference sequence).

The CDR3, as DNA: TGTGCCAGCACCCTTTGGACAGGGGGAAATGAAAAACTGTTTTTT. Amino acid sequence: CASTLWTGGNEKLFF. The rearrangement links TRBV28 to TRBJ1-4; TRBD1 aligns across 10 bases. The ends lost 7 bases at V and 5 bases at J; junction bases unmatched: 7. CDR3 length: 15 residues. CDR1 and CDR2 from the germline V gene are MDHEN and SYDVKM. Based on the CDR3 plus reference TRBV28 and TRBJ1-4, the full variable domain is DVKVTQSSRYLVKRTGEKVFLECVQDMDHENMFWYRQDPGLGLRLIYFSYDVKMKEKGDIPEGYSVSREKKERFSLILESASTNQTSMYLCASTLWTGGNEKLFFGSGTQLSVL.

This clone showed up just once. This chain links TRBV11-3 with TRBJ2-7; D is ambiguous. The CDR3 consists of 12 residues. Trimming stripped 4 bases from V and 2 bases from J, with 6 bases between. Per germline, CDR1 SGHNT and CDR2 YENEEA. CDR3 bases: TGTGCCAGCAGCTCCCTAACCTACGAGCAGTACTTC. Its protein is CASSSLTYEQYF.

This chain uses TRBV3-1 (or the pseudogene TRBV3-2) with TRBJ1-1; D gene unclear. V lost 0 bases to trimming and J lost 1 base, with 12 bases between them. Germline V gene sequence: CDR1 LGHDT, CDR2 YNNKEL (reference sequence). There are 16 residues in the CDR3. In DNA form, the CDR3 reads TGTGCCAGCAGCCAAGATCGCTCCAGTCCGAACACTGAAGCTTTCTTT. Its translation: CASSQDRSSPNTEAFF.

The chain joins TRBV19 to TRBJ2-3; the match to TRBD1 covers 9 bases. The CDR3 has 15 residues. Germline-derived CDR1 and CDR2 are LNHDA and SQIVND (reference sequence). The J segment lost 4 bases and the V segment lost 3 bases, leaving 5 bases of the junction unmatched. CDR3 in amino acids: CASSMAQGAADTQYF. As DNA, the CDR3 is TGTGCCAGTAGTATGGCACAGGGGGCAGCAGATACGCAGTATTTT.

This clone was detected a few times. The sample contains more than one DNA sequence encoding this CDR3. The chain uses TRBV7-2 and TRBJ2-5; D possibly corresponds to TRBD2 (5 bases). V shed 5 bases and J shed 0 bases, with 10 bases lying between them. In germline, CDR1 is SGHTA, CDR2 FQGNSA. CDR3 length equals 14 residues. As DNA, the CDR3 is TGTGCCAGCAGCCCAACGGGATACCAAGAGACCCAGTACTTC. As protein: CASSPTGYQETQYF.

The CDR3 bases are TGTGCCAGCAGCTTCGACAGGGCGAGGAACACTGAAGCTTTCTTT. It codes for CASSFDRARNTEAFF. This rearrangement joins TRBV28 to TRBJ1-1; 7 bases agree with TRBD1. Germline CDR1 reads MDHEN; CDR2 reads SYDVKM. This CDR3 has 15 residues. J lost 1 base, V lost 6 bases, and 8 bases had no gene match. The full variable domain, with the rest looked up from reference TRBV28 and TRBJ1-1, is DVKVTQSSRYLVKRTGEKVFLECVQDMDHENMFWYRQDPGLGLRLIYFSYDVKMKEKGDIPEGYSVSREKKERFSLILESASTNQTSMYLCASSFDRARNTEAFFGQGTRLTVV.

This chain joins TRBV29-1 and TRBJ1-1; D possibly corresponds to TRBD1 (6 bases). Germline V gene sequence: CDR1 SQVTM, CDR2 ANQGSEA. V lost 5 bases and J 0 bases, leaving 13 bases between the germline ends. The CDR3 consists of 14 residues. CDR3 protein: CSVKQSGVNTEAFF. The CDR3 DNA sequence: TGCAGCGTTAAGCAATCAGGGGTGAACACTGAAGCTTTCTTT.